These T cell receptor beta chains were read from a single sample in a study of vaccination and CD4 T cells after COVID-19. Each CDR3 protein is one row after TCRdb ran MiXCR on the PCR reads. The table lists roughly 5,400 distinct CDR3 sequences, approximately 76% of them singletons, with around 20% in the top ten. These receptors lack a known antigen. Sequenced: CD4+ T cells from blood, cultured in vitro. Every receptor here comes from a human donor who had recovered from COVID-19. Both conserved end residues are part of each CDR3. The order of the fields is J gene, V gene, D gene, clone size, CDR3 DNA, CDR3 protein. D genes are given only for firm matches. Clone size, where shown, is once, few, many, or a class for clones that have expanded.

J gene: TRBJ2-2
V gene: TRBV11-3
D gene: NA
clone size: few
CDR3 DNA: TGTGCCAGCAGCCCTGCACGACAGGCGAACACCGGGGAGCTGTTTTTT
CDR3 protein: CASSPARQANTGELFF

J gene: TRBJ1-1
V gene: TRBV19
D gene: NA
clone size: few
CDR3 DNA: TGTGCCAGTAGTCTACAGAGGGACACTGAAGCTTTCTTT
CDR3 protein: CASSLQRDTEAFF

J gene: TRBJ2-1
V gene: TRBV6-2/TRBV6-3
D gene: TRBD2
clone size: NA
CDR3 DNA: TGTGCCAGCAGTCATATTAGGACTAGCGGGGAGCCGAATGAGCAGTTCTTC
CDR3 protein: CASSHIRTSGEPNEQFF

J gene: TRBJ1-1
V gene: TRBV6-5
D gene: TRBD1
clone size: NA
CDR3 DNA: TGTGCCAGCAGTTACTCAGCGGACAGGGGGTATTTTGACACTGAAGCTTTCTTT
CDR3 protein: CASSYSADRGYFDTEAFF

J gene: TRBJ2-3
V gene: TRBV5-1
D gene: TRBD1
clone size: NA
CDR3 DNA: TGCGCCAGCAGCCTTCGACAGGGAACAGATACGCAGTATTTT
CDR3 protein: CASSLRQGTDTQYF

J gene: TRBJ2-5
V gene: TRBV19
D gene: NA
clone size: NA
CDR3 DNA: TGTGCCAGTAGTATAGTAGTTTCCCAAGAGACCCAGTACTTC
CDR3 protein: CASSIVVSQETQYF

J gene: TRBJ1-5
V gene: TRBV7-2
D gene: NA
clone size: NA
CDR3 DNA: TGTGCCAGCAGTCACGAATGGAATCAGCCCCAGCATTTT
CDR3 protein: CASSHEWNQPQHF

J gene: TRBJ1-5
V gene: TRBV21-1
D gene: NA
clone size: large
CDR3 DNA: TGTGCCAGCAGCAAAGTTCGGAGGTTTAAAAGGCTTGGTGGCAATCAGCCCCAGCATTTT
CDR3 protein: CASSKVRRFKRLGGNQPQHF

J gene: TRBJ1-2
V gene: TRBV7-2
D gene: NA
clone size: NA
CDR3 DNA: TGTGCCAGCAGCTTAGCGGGGCTTGGCTACACCTTC
CDR3 protein: CASSLAGLGYTF

J gene: TRBJ2-4
V gene: TRBV11-3
D gene: NA
clone size: few
CDR3 DNA: TGTGCCAGCAGCTTAGCAGGGACGAACCTTGTCATTCAGTACTTC
CDR3 protein: CASSLAGTNLVIQYF

J gene: TRBJ2-2
V gene: TRBV20-1
D gene: TRBD1
clone size: NA
CDR3 DNA: TGCAGTGCTAGAGCTGGGACAGGGAACACCGGGGAGCTGTTTTTT
CDR3 protein: CSARAGTGNTGELFF

J gene: TRBJ2-7
V gene: TRBV28
D gene: TRBD1
clone size: NA
CDR3 DNA: TGTGCCAGCAGTTTACACGGACAGGCCTACGAGCAGTACTTC
CDR3 protein: CASSLHGQAYEQYF

J gene: TRBJ2-2
V gene: TRBV29-1
D gene: TRBD2
clone size: NA
CDR3 DNA: TGCAGCGTTGAGTTGGGACTAGTCGGCGGGGAGCTGTTTTTT
CDR3 protein: CSVELGLVGGELFF

J gene: TRBJ2-5
V gene: TRBV20-1
D gene: NA
clone size: NA
CDR3 DNA: TGCAGTGCTAGAGCGGGGCAGGGCTCAGAGACCCAGTACTTC
CDR3 protein: CSARAGQGSETQYF

J gene: TRBJ2-5
V gene: TRBV6-2/TRBV6-3
D gene: TRBD2
clone size: NA
CDR3 DNA: TGTGCCAGCAGTTCGACTAGCGGGGGGCGGGAGACCCAGTACTTC
CDR3 protein: CASSSTSGGRETQYF

J gene: TRBJ1-2
V gene: TRBV6-1
D gene: NA
clone size: NA
CDR3 DNA: TGTGCCAGCCGGGGGCAGGGCTTCTATGGCTACACCTTC
CDR3 protein: CASRGQGFYGYTF

J gene: TRBJ1-5
V gene: TRBV19
D gene: NA
clone size: NA
CDR3 DNA: TGTGCCAGTAGTATCCCCGTCAAGGGGCGTCAGCCCCAGCATTTT
CDR3 protein: CASSIPVKGRQPQHF

J gene: TRBJ1-1
V gene: TRBV2
D gene: TRBD1
clone size: NA
CDR3 DNA: TGTGCCAGCACCAGGGACAGGCCTATGAACACTGAAGCTTTCTTT
CDR3 protein: CASTRDRPMNTEAFF

J gene: TRBJ2-1
V gene: TRBV20-1
D gene: NA
clone size: NA
CDR3 DNA: TGCAGTGCTAGAGATAATACGGCAGAGCAGTTCTTC
CDR3 protein: CSARDNTAEQFF

J gene: TRBJ1-1
V gene: TRBV19
D gene: NA
clone size: NA
CDR3 DNA: TGTGCCAGTAGTATATCTTCGGGGAGCACTGAAGCTTTCTTT
CDR3 protein: CASSISSGSTEAFF

J gene: TRBJ2-5
V gene: TRBV2
D gene: TRBD1
clone size: NA
CDR3 DNA: TGTGCCAGCAGTTTTGATCCGGGACAGGGTAAAGAGACCCAGTACTTC
CDR3 protein: CASSFDPGQGKETQYF

J gene: TRBJ1-2
V gene: TRBV19
D gene: TRBD1
clone size: NA
CDR3 DNA: TGTGCCAGTAGTATCGGGACAGGGGATGGCTACACCTTC
CDR3 protein: CASSIGTGDGYTF

J gene: TRBJ1-1
V gene: TRBV27
D gene: TRBD1
clone size: NA
CDR3 DNA: TGTGCCAGCAGTACCCGAGGGGGCCCCACTGAAGCTTTCTTT
CDR3 protein: CASSTRGGPTEAFF

J gene: TRBJ1-2
V gene: TRBV6-2/TRBV6-3
D gene: NA
clone size: NA
CDR3 DNA: TGTGCCAGCAGCCAAACGACAAGGGTTTCCTATGGCTACACCTTC
CDR3 protein: CASSQTTRVSYGYTF

J gene: TRBJ2-1
V gene: TRBV6-1
D gene: NA
clone size: NA
CDR3 DNA: TGTGCCAGCAGTAACCCTGGACGACGCCTCGGCAATGAGCAGTTCTTC
CDR3 protein: CASSNPGRRLGNEQFF

J gene: TRBJ1-2
V gene: TRBV4-1
D gene: NA
clone size: large
CDR3 DNA: TGCGCCTCGGGAGGAGGGGTTGGCTACACCTTC
CDR3 protein: CASGGGVGYTF

J gene: TRBJ1-5
V gene: TRBV19
D gene: NA
clone size: NA
CDR3 DNA: TGTGCCAGTAGTCCTCCCCGGGCCCAGGTGGGGGGTAATCAGCCCCAGCATTTT
CDR3 protein: CASSPPRAQVGGNQPQHF

J gene: TRBJ2-5
V gene: TRBV21-1
D gene: NA
clone size: NA
CDR3 DNA: TGTGCCAGCAGCAAAGGACTAGCGGGGGGACAAGAGACCCAGTACTTC
CDR3 protein: CASSKGLAGGQETQYF

J gene: TRBJ2-1
V gene: TRBV20-1
D gene: TRBD2
clone size: NA
CDR3 DNA: TGCAGTGCTGACGGGACTAGCGGCTACAATGAGCAGTTCTTC
CDR3 protein: CSADGTSGYNEQFF

J gene: TRBJ2-3
V gene: TRBV19
D gene: TRBD2
clone size: NA
CDR3 DNA: TGTGCCAGTAGAAAGGGACTAGCGGGGGGTACCAGCACAGATACGCAGTATTTT
CDR3 protein: CASRKGLAGGTSTDTQYF

J gene: TRBJ1-2
V gene: TRBV19
D gene: TRBD1
clone size: NA
CDR3 DNA: TGTGCCAGTAGGGAGACAGGGGGCTCGAACTATGGCTACACCTTC
CDR3 protein: CASRETGGSNYGYTF

J gene: TRBJ1-1
V gene: TRBV7-9
D gene: NA
clone size: NA
CDR3 DNA: TGTGCCAGCAGCACCTTTAGGGGGGAGGGAGCTTTCTTT
CDR3 protein: CASSTFRGEGAFF

J gene: TRBJ2-7
V gene: TRBV20-1
D gene: TRBD2
clone size: few
CDR3 DNA: TGCAGTGCGAACAGACTAGCGGGAGGATTAAACGAGCAGTACTTC
CDR3 protein: CSANRLAGGLNEQYF

J gene: TRBJ1-2
V gene: TRBV28
D gene: NA
clone size: NA
CDR3 DNA: TGTGCCAGCAGTCAATCCGGGGCCGAATCTCTCTATGGCTACACCTTC
CDR3 protein: CASSQSGAESLYGYTF

J gene: TRBJ2-1
V gene: TRBV25-1
D gene: TRBD2
clone size: NA
CDR3 DNA: TGTGCCAGCGCCGGGGGGGCAGGCACCTACAATGAGCAGTTCTTC
CDR3 protein: CASAGGAGTYNEQFF

J gene: TRBJ1-5
V gene: TRBV7-8
D gene: NA
clone size: NA
CDR3 DNA: TGTGCCAGCAGCAACGACTGGAATCAGCCCCAGCATTTT
CDR3 protein: CASSNDWNQPQHF

J gene: TRBJ1-5
V gene: TRBV6-2/TRBV6-3
D gene: NA
clone size: NA
CDR3 DNA: TGTGCCAGCAGTTACTCCAGGGAGGGCCCCCAGCATTTT
CDR3 protein: CASSYSREGPQHF

J gene: TRBJ2-5
V gene: TRBV27
D gene: TRBD2
clone size: NA
CDR3 DNA: TGTGCCAGCAGTCCCCGCCGTGACAGCGGGGGGGCGGAGACCCAGTACTTC
CDR3 protein: CASSPRRDSGGAETQYF

J gene: TRBJ2-5
V gene: TRBV20-1
D gene: NA
clone size: NA
CDR3 DNA: TGCAGTGCTAGAGTACCGCGGGATCGGGAGACCCAGTACTTC
CDR3 protein: CSARVPRDRETQYF

J gene: TRBJ1-5
V gene: TRBV20-1
D gene: NA
clone size: NA
CDR3 DNA: TGCAGTGCGACCCCCCTTAGCAATCAGCCCCAGCATTTT
CDR3 protein: CSATPLSNQPQHF

J gene: TRBJ2-5
V gene: TRBV6-2/TRBV6-3
D gene: TRBD2
clone size: NA
CDR3 DNA: TGTGCCAGCTCGAACCCCACTAGCGGGGGAGAGACCCAGTACTTC
CDR3 protein: CASSNPTSGGETQYF

J gene: TRBJ2-2
V gene: TRBV6-4
D gene: TRBD1
clone size: NA
CDR3 DNA: TGTGCCAGCAGCCAGGACAGGTACACCGGGGAGCTGTTTTTT
CDR3 protein: CASSQDRYTGELFF

J gene: TRBJ1-6
V gene: TRBV20-1
D gene: TRBD1
clone size: NA
CDR3 DNA: TGCAGTGCTAGAGCCTCACGGACAGGGGATAATTCACCCCTCCACTTT
CDR3 protein: CSARASRTGDNSPLHF

J gene: TRBJ2-7
V gene: TRBV19
D gene: NA
clone size: NA
CDR3 DNA: TGTGCCAGTAGTAGGGGGGGACAGACCCACGAGCAGTACTTC
CDR3 protein: CASSRGGQTHEQYF

J gene: TRBJ1-2
V gene: TRBV30
D gene: TRBD1
clone size: once
CDR3 DNA: TGTGCCTGGAGGACGACCGGGACAGGGCTTTACTATGGCTACACCTTC
CDR3 protein: CAWRTTGTGLYYGYTF

J gene: TRBJ2-3
V gene: TRBV20-1
D gene: TRBD2
clone size: NA
CDR3 DNA: TGCAGTGCTAGAGCCCGCGGGGGGACCCGCACAGATACGCAGTATTTT
CDR3 protein: CSARARGGTRTDTQYF

J gene: TRBJ2-3
V gene: TRBV20-1
D gene: TRBD2
clone size: NA
CDR3 DNA: TGCAGTGCTACCCCCGGGGGACTAGGTATTTATAATACGCAGTATTTT
CDR3 protein: CSATPGGLGIYNTQYF

J gene: TRBJ2-7
V gene: TRBV20-1
D gene: TRBD1
clone size: NA
CDR3 DNA: TGCAGTGCGCTCACAGGGGCCACCTACGAGCAGTACTTC
CDR3 protein: CSALTGATYEQYF

J gene: TRBJ1-2
V gene: TRBV6-1
D gene: NA
clone size: NA
CDR3 DNA: TGTGCCAGCAGTGAAGCGACGGGGTTATGGGGCTACACCTTC
CDR3 protein: CASSEATGLWGYTF

J gene: TRBJ1-2
V gene: TRBV5-8
D gene: NA
clone size: medium-sized
CDR3 DNA: TGTGCCAGCAGCCCGGCCCGGGGATTTGTCTATGGCTACACCTTC
CDR3 protein: CASSPARGFVYGYTF

J gene: TRBJ2-1
V gene: TRBV18
D gene: TRBD2
clone size: NA
CDR3 DNA: TGTGCCAGCTCCCGATTTAAACCTAGCGGCGGTCTCAATGAGCAGTTCTTC
CDR3 protein: CASSRFKPSGGLNEQFF

J gene: TRBJ2-2
V gene: TRBV10-1
D gene: TRBD2
clone size: NA
CDR3 DNA: TGCGCCAGCAGTGAGCAGCTAGCGGGAGGGGCCGGGGAGCTGTTTTTT
CDR3 protein: CASSEQLAGGAGELFF

J gene: TRBJ1-6
V gene: TRBV11-3
D gene: NA
clone size: NA
CDR3 DNA: TGTGCCAGCAGCTACAGGGCGGTAGGTTCACCCCTCCACTTT
CDR3 protein: CASSYRAVGSPLHF

J gene: TRBJ2-3
V gene: TRBV20-1
D gene: TRBD2
clone size: NA
CDR3 DNA: TGCAGTGCTACGCCCAGGGCGGGAGGGAAGTCAGATACGCAGTATTTT
CDR3 protein: CSATPRAGGKSDTQYF

J gene: TRBJ2-7
V gene: TRBV11-3
D gene: TRBD1
clone size: NA
CDR3 DNA: TGTGCCAGCAGTCCTAGGGACAGCACTTTCTCCTACGAGCAGTACTTC
CDR3 protein: CASSPRDSTFSYEQYF